This T cell receptor beta chain was recovered during a study of Graves' ophthalmopathy and Graves' hyperthyroidism. Of note for this clonotype: Its cognate antigen is unknown.

Overall study findings and caveats: The 13-signature model separated ophthalmopathy from stable hyperthyroidism at around 86% sensitivity and almost 83% specificity.

Investigators amplified TCR beta CDR3 regions from RNA transcripts. Investigators did first-round RT-PCR with HTBI primers, then second-round multiplex PCR. TCRdb reprocessed the multiplex PCR reads via MiXCR and lists one record per CDR3 protein. The table includes 900,000 to 1,200,000 distinct CDR3 sequences, about 38% detected once. This receptor was obtained from an adult man with Graves' hyperthyroidism. Material: peripheral blood or thyroid tissue (not recorded which).

CDR3 nucleotide sequence: TGTGCCACCAGCCCAGCCGGGGACAGTCCTCTAGCTTCCGAGCAGTACTTC. Translated: CATSPAGDSPLASEQYF. The chain couples TRBV15 to TRBJ2-7; 7 nucleotides match TRBD1. Per germline, CDR1 LNHNV and CDR2 YYDKDF (reference sequence). With 5 bases clipped from V and 6 bases from J, the junction kept 19 bases outside the gene matches. The CDR3 sequence is 17 residues long.